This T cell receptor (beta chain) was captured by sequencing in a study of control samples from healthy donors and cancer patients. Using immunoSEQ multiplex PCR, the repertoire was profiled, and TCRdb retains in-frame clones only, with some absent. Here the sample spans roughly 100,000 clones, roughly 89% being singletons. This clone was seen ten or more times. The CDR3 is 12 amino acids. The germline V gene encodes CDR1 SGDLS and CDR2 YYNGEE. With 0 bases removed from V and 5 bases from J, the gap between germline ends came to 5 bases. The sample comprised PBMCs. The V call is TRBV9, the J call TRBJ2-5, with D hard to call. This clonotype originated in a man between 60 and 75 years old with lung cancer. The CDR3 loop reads CASSVDTETQYF. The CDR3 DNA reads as TGTGCCAGCAGCGTAGATACGGAGACCCAGTACTTC.